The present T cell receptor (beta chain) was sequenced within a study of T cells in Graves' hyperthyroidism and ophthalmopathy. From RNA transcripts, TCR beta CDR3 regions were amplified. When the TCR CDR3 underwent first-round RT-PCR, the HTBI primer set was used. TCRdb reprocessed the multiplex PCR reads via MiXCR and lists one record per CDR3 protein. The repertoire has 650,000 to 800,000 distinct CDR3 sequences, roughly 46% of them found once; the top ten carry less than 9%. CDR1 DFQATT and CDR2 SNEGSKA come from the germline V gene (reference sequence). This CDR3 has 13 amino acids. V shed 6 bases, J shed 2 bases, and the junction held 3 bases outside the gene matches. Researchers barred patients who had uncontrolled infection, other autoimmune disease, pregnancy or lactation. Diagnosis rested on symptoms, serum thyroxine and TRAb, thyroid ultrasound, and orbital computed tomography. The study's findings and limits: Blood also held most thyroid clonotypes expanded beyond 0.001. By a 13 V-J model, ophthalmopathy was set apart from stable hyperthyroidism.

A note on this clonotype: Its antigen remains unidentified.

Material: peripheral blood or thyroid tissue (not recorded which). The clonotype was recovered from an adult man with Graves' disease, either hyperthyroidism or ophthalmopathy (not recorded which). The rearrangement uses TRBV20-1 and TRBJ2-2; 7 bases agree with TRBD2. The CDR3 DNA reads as TGCAGTGCGGAGCGGGGCAACACCGGGGAGCTGTTTTTT. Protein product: CSAERGNTGELFF.